This TCR beta chain was profiled in a study of OX40 agonist ivuxolimab in advanced cancers. CDR3 length equals 14 residues. CDR1 is SGHVS and CDR2 is FQNEAQ in the germline V gene. The germline V and J ends were trimmed by 5 bases and 0 bases, with 10 bases remaining between them. Repertoires were generated with immunoSEQ multiplex PCR, while TCRdb's copy carries only in-frame clones and drops some. This sample has 55,000 to 85,000 clones; roughly 90% occur once, and the top ten carry less than 10%. The chain combines TRBV7-8 with TRBJ2-5; either TRBD1 or TRBD2 may supply D (5 bases each). This receptor was obtained from an adult with an advanced solid tumor such as melanoma, head and neck, liver or kidney cancer. The sample was CD4+ or CD8+ T cells sorted from blood, taken in a trial of the OX40 agonist ivuxolimab. In DNA, the CDR3 is TGTGCCAGCAGCCCGGGACGGTACCAAGAGACCCAGTACTTC. Its translation is CASSPGRYQETQYF.